The 29 T cell receptor beta chains reported below all come from one sample, sequenced in a study of tumor-infiltrating lymphocytes in localized non-small cell lung cancer. Assay: immunoSEQ multiplex PCR; the TCRdb copy retains only in-frame clones and omits some. The repertoire holds about 23,000 clones, around two thirds seen once, with approximately 6.3% in the top ten. Material for sequencing was lung tumor tissue. Every receptor here comes from a human donor with non-small cell lung cancer.

The rearrangement uses TRBV11-2 and TRBJ1-1, with D unclear. There are 13 residues in the CDR3. CDR1 SGHAT and CDR2 FQNNGV come from the germline V gene. Trimming took 1 base from V and 3 from J, leaving 6 bases between them. The CDR3 DNA reads as TGTGCCAGCAGCTTAGTTCGGGACACTGAAGCTTTCTTT. It is translated as CASSLVRDTEAFF.

DNA of the CDR3: TGTGCCCAAGACAGGGAGAAATACAATGAGCAGTTCTTC. Protein product: CAQDREKYNEQFF. J is TRBJ2-1 and V is TRBV30, with 7 nucleotides matching TRBD1. Losses at the gene ends were 8 bases for V and 4 bases for J; bases not matched to a gene: 8. The CDR3 has 13 amino acids. CDR1 and CDR2 (germline): GTSNPN, SVGIG (reference sequence).

The table lists this clone with a count of one. The chain carries TRBV5-4 and TRBJ2-5; no definite D call. The germline V gene encodes CDR1 SGHNT and CDR2 YYREEE (reference sequence). The CDR3 consists of 14 residues. V lost 4 bases to trimming and J lost 5 bases, with 15 bases between them. This CDR3 reads CASSASWIRETQYF. The CDR3 DNA reads TGTGCCAGCAGCGCATCCTGGATTCGTGAGACCCAGTACTTC.

This clone was counted a few times. The V and J genes are TRBV25-1 and TRBJ1-5; 7 nucleotides agree with TRBD1. This CDR3 comprises 16 residues. With 5 bases clipped from V and 6 bases from J, the junction kept 13 bases outside the gene matches. The germline V gene encodes CDR1 MGHDK and CDR2 SYGVNS. CDR3 nucleotides: TGTGCCAGCAGTAGTCGGGACAGTTCGCCGGGTCAGCCCCAGCATTTT. Residues: CASSSRDSSPGQPQHF.

CDR3 DNA: TGCGCCAGCAGCTTGAGTGGGAGGGGAATGAACACTGAAGCTTTCTTT. Residues: CASSLSGRGMNTEAFF. This chain links TRBV5-1 with TRBJ1-1; D perhaps matches TRBD1 (5 bases). V gave up 1 base and J gave up 0 bases, with 13 bases separating them. The germline V gene has CDR1 SGHRS and CDR2 YFSETQ. This CDR3 is 16 amino acids long.

V and J are TRBV15 and TRBJ1-5; no definite D call. CDR3 length equals 14 residues. V was clipped by 0 bases and J by 0 bases, with 3 bases between them. Germline CDR1 is LNHNV and CDR2 is YYDKDF (reference sequence). CDR3 bases: TGTGCCACCAGCAGAGATTATAGCAATCAGCCCCAGCATTTT. Amino acids: CATSRDYSNQPQHF.

Only a few counts were recorded for this clone. The chain links TRBV18 to TRBJ1-1; D not certain. V lost 5 bases, J lost 7 bases, and 8 bases lay in between. The length of the CDR3 is 11 residues. Germline V gene lookup returns CDR1 KGHSH and CDR2 LQKENI. CDR3 protein: CASSLEDEAFF. The CDR3 bases are TGTGCCAGCTCATTGGAGGATGAAGCTTTCTTT.

In nucleotides, the CDR3 is TGTGCCAGCGGGACAGAACATAACTATGGCTACACCTTC. Protein sequence: CASGTEHNYGYTF. The chain recombines TRBV28 with TRBJ1-2; TRBD1 agrees at 7 bases. Unmatched junction bases numbered 4, after V lost 8 bases and J lost 1 base. Germline V gives CDR1 MDHEN, CDR2 SYDVKM. The CDR3 has 13 residues.

This clone was seen once. The V gene is TRBV29-1, the J gene TRBJ2-2; the D is unclear. Per germline, CDR1 SQVTM and CDR2 ANQGSEA. V was shortened by 7 bases and J by 4 bases, with 13 bases between the two germline ends. The CDR3 extends over 13 amino acids. The CDR3 loop reads CSAVAQSTGELFF. CDR3 bases: TGCAGCGCCGTTGCCCAGAGCACCGGGGAGCTGTTTTTT.

The chain combines TRBV29-1 with TRBJ1-3, with D tentatively TRBD1 (5 bases). Germline loops: CDR1 SQVTM, CDR2 ANQGSEA. This CDR3 has 13 amino acids. Trimming left V 4 bases short and J 2 bases short, with 9 bases between. The CDR3 nucleotides read TGCAGCGTTGTGATAGGGGCTGGAAACACCATATATTTT. It is translated as CSVVIGAGNTIYF.

The chain recombines TRBV6-4 with TRBJ2-1; the D is unclear. The CDR3 has 15 amino acids. Trimming removed 6 bases from V and 0 bases from J, with 12 bases in between. CDR1 is MRHNA, CDR2 SNTAGT, per germline. The CDR3 loop reads CASRPDGSSYNEQFF. The DNA for the CDR3 is TGTGCCAGCAGGCCGGACGGTAGCTCCTACAATGAGCAGTTCTTC.

This clone turned up a few times. This rearrangement joins TRBV20-1 to TRBJ1-1; weak D call: TRBD1 (5 bases). The length of the CDR3 is 11 residues. Germline values: CDR1 DFQATT, CDR2 SNEGSKA (reference sequence). Trimming took 5 bases from V and 6 from J, leaving 10 bases between them. The CDR3 DNA follows: TGCAGTGCTGCACAGGTCCCTGAAGCTTTCTTT. It specifies CSAAQVPEAFF.

This chain connects TRBV7-2 to TRBJ1-4, with a tentative D call TRBD1 (5 bases). The CDR3 extends over 15 amino acids. The V end lost 1 base, the J end lost 6 bases, and 12 bases lay between the germline ends. CDR1 is SGHTA and CDR2 is FQGNSA in the germline V gene. CDR3 amino acids: CASSLGGSGYEKLFF. As DNA, the CDR3 is TGTGCCAGCAGCTTAGGGGGGTCAGGATATGAAAAACTGTTTTTT.

The chain joins TRBV10-3 to TRBJ2-2; 16 bases are a match to TRBD2. Germline V gives CDR1 ENHRY, CDR2 SYGVKD. The CDR3 runs to 19 residues. V lost 5 bases to trimming and J lost 4 bases; unmatched junction nucleotides: 10. The CDR3 protein is CAISTSVGLAGGSTGELFF. As DNA, the CDR3 is TGTGCCATCAGTACCTCCGTGGGACTAGCGGGGGGGAGCACCGGGGAGCTGTTTTTT.

The DNA of the CDR3 is TGCGCCAGCAGCTTGGAAGGCGAGTACAATGAGCAGTTCTTC. It yields the protein CASSLEGEYNEQFF. V usage is TRBV5-1 and J usage is TRBJ2-1; no reliable D call. The CDR3 runs to 14 residues. CDR1 and CDR2 (germline): SGHRS, YFSETQ. The germline V and J ends were trimmed by 0 bases and 4 bases, with 8 bases remaining between them.

This clone was observed a handful of times. The rearrangement links TRBV7-9 to TRBJ1-1; D not resolved. In germline, CDR1 is SEHNR, CDR2 FQNEAQ (reference sequence). The CDR3 is 12 amino acids. The V and J ends lost 4 bases and 5 bases respectively, with 8 bases between them. In DNA, the CDR3 is TGTGCCAGCAGCTGGACGGGGACTGAAGCTTTCTTT. Translated, it gives CASSWTGTEAFF.

The chain joins TRBV11-2 to TRBJ2-4, with TRBD2 matching over 7 bases. Germline CDR1 SGHAT, CDR2 FQNNGV. The V gene end was trimmed by 5 bases and the J gene end by 6 bases; junction bases not matched to a gene: 10. This CDR3 comprises 15 residues. As DNA, the CDR3 is TGTGCCAGCAGCCAATCCGGGCTAGCGGCAAACATTCAGTACTTC. Its translation: CASSQSGLAANIQYF.

The chain employs TRBV25-1 and TRBJ2-4; D is uncertain. Germline V gene data show CDR1 as MGHDK and CDR2 as SYGVNS. This CDR3 contains 12 residues. Trimming left V 0 bases short and J 15 bases short, with 12 bases between. In DNA, the CDR3 is TGTGCCAGCAGTGAATATGGAGACATAACGTACTTC. Translated, it gives CASSEYGDITYF.

The rearrangement uses TRBV7-2 and TRBJ2-5, with 8 bases matching TRBD1. The CDR3 spans 14 residues. From germline, CDR1 is SGHTA and CDR2 FQGNSA. V dropped 2 bases and J dropped 5; count of bases not matched to a gene: 4. CDR3 protein: CASSLMRQGETQYF. DNA of the CDR3: TGTGCCAGCAGCTTAATGCGACAGGGGGAGACCCAGTACTTC.

CDR3 protein: CASSSGPFTDTQYF. In nucleotides, the CDR3 is TGCGCCAGCAGCTCAGGGCCGTTCACAGATACGCAGTATTTT. The V gene is TRBV5-1, the J gene TRBJ2-3, with D possibly being TRBD1 (5 bases). V lost 3 bases, J lost 2 bases, and 10 bases lay in between. CDR3 size: 14 residues. Germline V gene sequence: CDR1 SGHRS, CDR2 YFSETQ.

The V gene is TRBV25-1, the J gene TRBJ1-2; tentative D call: TRBD1 (6 bases). In germline, CDR1 is MGHDK, CDR2 SYGVNS. Trimming left V 1 base short and J 4 bases short, with 10 bases between. This CDR3 has 14 amino acids. The CDR3, as DNA: TGTGCCAGCAGTGAATCAGGGGTGTCCTATGGCTACACCTTC. It is translated as CASSESGVSYGYTF.

V gene TRBV5-6 combines with J gene TRBJ1-2, with D maybe TRBD1 (5 bases). This CDR3 region has 14 residues. Germline assignment: CDR1 SGHDT and CDR2 YYEEEE. V shed 6 bases and J shed 1 base, with 13 bases lying between them. CDR3 sequence reads: CASTLPGLNYGYTF. In DNA, the CDR3 is TGTGCCAGCACCCTGCCAGGGCTTAACTATGGCTACACCTTC.

A few counts support this clone. The chain recombines TRBV6-6 with TRBJ1-1; 8 bases line up with TRBD1. CDR3 size: 15 residues. The V gene end was trimmed by 6 bases and the J gene end by 1 base; junction bases not matched to a gene: 7. Germline V lookup: CDR1 MNHNY, CDR2 SVGAGI (reference sequence). CDR3 in DNA: TGTGCCAGCAGCAACCCTGGACAGGGGAACACTGAAGCTTTCTTT. Translation gives CASSNPGQGNTEAFF.

The chain has TRBV29-1 and TRBJ2-7, with 7 bases aligning to TRBD2. Trimming removed 2 bases from V and 7 bases from J; junction bases left unmatched: 2. This CDR3 has 11 residues. Germline V lookup: CDR1 SQVTM, CDR2 ANQGSEA. Here the CDR3 DNA reads TGCAGCGTTGAACGGGGGGAAGAGCAGTACTTC. It encodes CSVERGEEQYF.

CDR3 coding DNA: TGCAGCGCCCTGATTCCGGCGCCGTATAGCGGGGGCAGCACAGATACGCAGTATTTT. Its translation is CSALIPAPYSGGSTDTQYF. The rearrangement joins TRBV29-1 to TRBJ2-3; 9 bases agree with TRBD2. This CDR3 region has 19 residues. Germline CDR1 is SQVTM and CDR2 is ANQGSEA. With V trimmed by 7 bases and J by 0 bases, 20 bases remained unmatched.

The chain combines TRBV15 with TRBJ1-1; D is unclear. V lost 1 base to trimming and J lost 3 bases, with 6 bases between them. The CDR3 is made up of 13 amino acids. Germline V gene sequence: CDR1 LNHNV, CDR2 YYDKDF (reference sequence). The CDR3 sequence: CATSRVYHTEAFF. DNA for the CDR3: TGTGCCACCAGCAGAGTTTATCACACTGAAGCTTTCTTT.

V usage is TRBV25-1 and J usage is TRBJ1-5; D ambiguous. The CDR3 has 12 residues. V was clipped by 7 bases and J by 0 bases, with 4 bases between them. CDR1 is MGHDK and CDR2 is SYGVNS in the germline V gene. The CDR3 DNA is TGTGCCAGCAATAATAGCAATCAGCCCCAGCATTTT. Protein: CASNNSNQPQHF.

The rearrangement links TRBV15 to TRBJ2-1; tentative D call: TRBD1 (6 bases). Trimming removed 1 base at V and 3 bases at J, with 10 bases between. The CDR3 spans 15 residues. The germline V gene has CDR1 LNHNV and CDR2 YYDKDF (reference sequence). CDR3 sequence reads: CATSRGQGRYNEQFF. The CDR3 DNA reads as TGTGCCACCAGCAGAGGGCAGGGGCGCTACAATGAGCAGTTCTTC.

The chain recombines TRBV7-2 with TRBJ2-1, with a possible D match to TRBD2 (6 bases). The CDR3 sequence is 16 residues long. Germline V gene data show CDR1 as SGHTA and CDR2 as FQGNSA. Deletions cut 5 bases from V and 3 bases from J, with 17 bases between. The CDR3 bases are TGTGCCAGCAGCCCCCGCCCCGGCGGGGTCTACAATGAGCAGTTCTTC. Its protein is CASSPRPGGVYNEQFF.